What follows are 16 T cell receptor beta chains derived from one specimen sequenced in a study of cytomegalovirus exposure and HLA in healthy donors. The PCR contained 60 Vbeta and 13 Jbeta primers. Profiling relied on immunoSEQ multiplex PCR, and the TCRdb table lists in-frame clones only, not all of them. The table records about 98,000 clones, around three quarters of them present only once. The sequenced sample consisted of PBMCs. These receptors originate from a human donor in good health.

The V call is TRBV5-1, the J call TRBJ1-5; maybe TRBD1 (6 bases). This CDR3 region has 16 residues. The V end lost 4 bases, the J end lost 4 bases, and 18 bases lay between the germline ends. Germline CDR1 SGHRS, CDR2 YFSETQ. CDR3 sequence reads: CASSPDRFPGNQPQHF. The CDR3 nucleotides are TGCGCCAGCAGCCCCGACAGGTTCCCTGGTAATCAGCCCCAGCATTTT.

The rearrangement links TRBV6-4 to TRBJ1-1, with D possibly being TRBD1 (5 bases). Germline values: CDR1 MRHNA, CDR2 SNTAGT. The V gene lost 0 bases and the J gene lost 0 bases, with 14 bases spanning the gap. CDR3 length equals 17 residues. The CDR3 nucleotides read TGTGCCAGCAGTGACTCGGGCAGAGACAGATTGAACACTGAAGCTTTCTTT. This gives the protein CASSDSGRDRLNTEAFF.

The chain uses TRBV19 and TRBJ1-5, with unresolved D. The V gene's germline CDR1 is LNHDA and CDR2 SQIVND (reference sequence). V was shortened by 9 bases and J by 0 bases, with 15 bases between the two germline ends. The CDR3 loop spans 15 amino acids. The CDR3 here is CASEKADHSNQPQHF. The DNA for the CDR3 is TGTGCCAGCGAAAAAGCGGACCATAGCAATCAGCCCCAGCATTTT.

V and J are TRBV27 and TRBJ1-6; tentative D call: TRBD1 (5 bases). V shed 3 bases and J shed 12 bases, with 9 bases lying between them. CDR1 and CDR2 from the germline V gene are MNHEY and SMNVEV (reference sequence). CDR3 length: 12 residues. CDR3 loop: CASSFGAQPLHF. The DNA for the CDR3 is TGTGCCAGCAGTTTTGGGGCCCAACCCCTCCACTTT.

This clone was picked up a small number of times. The chain employs TRBV2 and TRBJ2-3; D perhaps matches TRBD1 (6 bases). The germline CDR1 and CDR2 sequences are SNHLY and FYNNEI. The V and J ends lost 5 bases and 6 bases respectively, with 18 bases between them. There are 15 residues in the CDR3. CDR3 protein: CASSTDGTGFDTQYF. CDR3 in DNA: TGTGCCAGCAGTACAGATGGAACAGGGTTCGATACGCAGTATTTT.

This chain joins TRBV11-2 and TRBJ1-1; D is possibly TRBD1 (5 bases). Germline V gene sequence: CDR1 SGHAT, CDR2 FQNNGV. There are 12 residues in the CDR3. The ends were cut back, 7 bases at V and 1 base at J, with 7 bases in the middle. The CDR3 DNA reads as TGTGCCAGCAATACAGGGAACACTGAAGCTTTCTTT. Amino acids: CASNTGNTEAFF.

As regards this clone: Different DNA sequences within this sample yield the same CDR3. This chain joins TRBV7-2 and TRBJ2-6; 11 nucleotides match TRBD1. Germline V CDR1 and CDR2: SGHTA, FQGNSA. This CDR3 spans 17 amino acids. Trimming cost V 1 base and J 2 bases; bases outside gene matches: 1. The CDR3 DNA sequence: TGTGCCAGCAGCTTAGGGGGACAGGGGGCTGGGGCCAACGTCCTGACTTTC. It translates to CASSLGGQGAGANVLTF.

J is TRBJ2-1 and V is TRBV19, with D unclear. From germline, CDR1 is LNHDA and CDR2 SQIVND (reference sequence). V was shortened by 2 bases and J by 3 bases, with 8 bases between the two germline ends. This CDR3 region has 14 residues. CDR3: CASSIRYGYNEQFF. In DNA form, the CDR3 reads TGTGCCAGTAGTATACGATACGGCTACAATGAGCAGTTCTTC.

The chain recombines TRBV19 with TRBJ2-5; D possibly corresponds to TRBD1 (5 bases). CDR3 length: 12 amino acids. V was shortened by 6 bases and J by 3 bases, with 8 bases between the two germline ends. The germline CDR1 and CDR2 sequences are LNHDA and SQIVND (reference sequence). CDR3 protein: CASSPTEETQYF. The CDR3 DNA follows: TGTGCCAGTAGCCCGACAGAAGAGACCCAGTACTTC.

The genes are TRBV7-2 and TRBJ2-5, with 8 nucleotides matching TRBD2. CDR1 is SGHTA, CDR2 FQGNSA, per germline. The CDR3 length is 15 residues. J gave up 0 bases and V 5 bases, and 5 bases lay outside the gene matches. The CDR3 DNA sequence: TGTGCCAGCAGCCCGAGACTAGCGCACCAAGAGACCCAGTACTTC. Translated, it gives CASSPRLAHQETQYF. Complete variable domain (other parts from reference TRBV7-2 and TRBJ2-5): GAGVSQSPSNKVTEKGKDVELRCDPISGHTALYWYRQSLGQGLEFLIYFQGNSAPDKSGLPSDRFSAERTGGSVSTLTIQRTQQEDSAVYLCASSPRLAHQETQYFGPGTRLLVL.

V usage is TRBV6-4 and J usage is TRBJ2-1, with a possible D match to TRBD1 (7 bases). Germline V lookup: CDR1 MRHNA, CDR2 SNTAGT. This CDR3 has 16 residues. V dropped 5 bases and J dropped 2 bases, with 16 bases sitting between them. CDR3 sequence (DNA): TGTGCCAGCAGTTGGGCAGGGGGGCTAACCTACAATGAGCAGTTCTTC. Its protein is CASSWAGGLTYNEQFF.

The chain has TRBV2 and TRBJ1-5; tentative D call: TRBD1 (5 bases). The CDR3 runs to 14 residues. The germline V and J ends were trimmed by 7 bases and 6 bases, with 16 bases remaining between them. Germline V gene lookup returns CDR1 SNHLY and CDR2 FYNNEI. In DNA form, the CDR3 reads TGTGCCAGCACCGGCAGGGTTATTTCTCAGCCCCAGCATTTT. Its translation: CASTGRVISQPQHF.

This clone has ten or more counts. This chain uses TRBV6-5 with TRBJ1-1, with D possibly being TRBD1 (6 bases). In germline, CDR1 is MNHEY, CDR2 SVGAGI. The CDR3 runs to 12 residues. V lost 4 bases to trimming and J lost 5 bases, with 8 bases between them. DNA of the CDR3: TGTGCCAGCAGTTCACAGGGTACTGAAGCTTTCTTT. Translating it yields CASSSQGTEAFF.

This chain uses TRBV5-1 with TRBJ2-1; the match to TRBD2 covers 11 bases. From germline, CDR1 is SGHRS and CDR2 YFSETQ. The CDR3 totals 16 residues. The J segment lost 9 bases and the V segment lost 5 bases, leaving 13 bases of the junction unmatched. The CDR3 here is CASSSLTSGGSSEQFF. CDR3 bases: TGCGCCAGCAGTTCACTCACTAGCGGGGGTTCGAGTGAGCAGTTCTTC. Based on the CDR3 plus reference TRBV5-1 and TRBJ2-1, the full variable domain is KAGVTQTPRYLIKTRGQQVTLSCSPISGHRSVSWYQQTPGQGLQFLFEYFSETQRNKGNFPGRFSGRQFSNSRSEMNVSTLELGDSALYLCASSSLTSGGSSEQFFGPGTRLTVL.

CDR3 coding DNA: TGCAGCGTTCAAAGGGGGGGCATAACTGAAGCTTTCTTT. Protein product: CSVQRGGITEAFF. V and J are TRBV29-1 and TRBJ1-1; weak D call: TRBD1 (6 bases). Germline V gene data show CDR1 as SQVTM and CDR2 as ANQGSEA. V lost 5 bases to trimming and J lost 5 bases, with 15 bases between them. The CDR3 extends over 13 amino acids. Full variable domain (outside the CDR3, taken from reference TRBV29-1 and TRBJ1-1): SAVISQKPSRDICQRGTSLTIQCQVDSQVTMMFWYRQQPGQSLTLIATANQGSEATYESGFVIDKFPISRPNLTFSTLTVSNMSPEDSSIYLCSVQRGGITEAFFGQGTRLTVV.

V is TRBV5-1 and J is TRBJ1-6, with D possibly being TRBD1 (6 bases). CDR3 length equals 15 residues. Deletions cut 0 bases from V and 7 bases from J, with 11 bases between. The V gene's germline CDR1 is SGHRS and CDR2 YFSETQ. The CDR3 protein is CASSLVTGANSPLHF. The CDR3 DNA follows: TGCGCCAGCAGCTTGGTGACAGGCGCAAATTCACCCCTCCACTTT.